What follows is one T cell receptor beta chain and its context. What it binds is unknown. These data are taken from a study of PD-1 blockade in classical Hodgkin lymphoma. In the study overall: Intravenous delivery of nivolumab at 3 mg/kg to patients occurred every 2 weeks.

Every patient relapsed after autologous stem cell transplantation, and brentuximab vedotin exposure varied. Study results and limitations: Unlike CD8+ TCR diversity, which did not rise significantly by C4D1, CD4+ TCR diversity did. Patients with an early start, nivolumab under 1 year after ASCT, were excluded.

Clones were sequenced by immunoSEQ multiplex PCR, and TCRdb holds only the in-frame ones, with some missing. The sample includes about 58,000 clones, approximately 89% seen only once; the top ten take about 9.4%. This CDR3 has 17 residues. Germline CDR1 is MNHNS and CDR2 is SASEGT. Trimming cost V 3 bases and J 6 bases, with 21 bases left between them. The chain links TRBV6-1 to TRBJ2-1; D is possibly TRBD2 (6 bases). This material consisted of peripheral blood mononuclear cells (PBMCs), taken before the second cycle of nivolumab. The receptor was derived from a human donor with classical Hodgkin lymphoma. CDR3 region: CASSDGTGFWSINEQFF. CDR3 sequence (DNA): TGTGCCAGCAGTGACGGGACTGGCTTTTGGTCTATCAATGAGCAGTTCTTC.